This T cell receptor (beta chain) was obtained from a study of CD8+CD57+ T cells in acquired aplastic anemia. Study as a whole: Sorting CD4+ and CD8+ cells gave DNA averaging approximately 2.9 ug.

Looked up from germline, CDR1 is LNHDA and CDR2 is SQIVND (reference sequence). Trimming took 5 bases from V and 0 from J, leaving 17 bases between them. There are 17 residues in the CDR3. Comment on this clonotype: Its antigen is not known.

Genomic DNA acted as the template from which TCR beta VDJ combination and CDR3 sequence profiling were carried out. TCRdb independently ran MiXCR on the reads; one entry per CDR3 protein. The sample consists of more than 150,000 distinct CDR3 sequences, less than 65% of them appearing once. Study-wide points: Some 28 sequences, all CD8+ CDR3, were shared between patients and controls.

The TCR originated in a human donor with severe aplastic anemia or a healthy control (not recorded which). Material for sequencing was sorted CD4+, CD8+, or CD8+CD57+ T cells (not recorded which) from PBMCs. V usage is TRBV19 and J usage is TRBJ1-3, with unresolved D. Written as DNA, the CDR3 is TGTGCCAGTAGTGAGGCCGGGTCCCTAATCTCTGGAAACACCATATATTTT. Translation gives CASSEAGSLISGNTIYF.